The rows below give T cell receptor beta chains drawn from one sample of a study of blood T cells in healthy people across ages. Each CDR3 protein gets one entry after TCRdb re-called the 5' RACE reads with MiXCR. The table has 730,000 or so distinct CDR3 sequences, roughly 43% seen once. Source material: blood. The receptors shown here come from a woman aged 55-70 years in good health. The CDR3 runs from the conserved cysteine through the conserved F or W. Fields, in order: D gene, J gene, V gene, clone size, CDR3 DNA, CDR3 protein. The D gene is left open where the match is weak. The size of a clone is reported for some rows only, either as once, few or many, or as a class for expanded clones.

-	TRBJ2-7	TRBV6-1	-	TGTGCCAGCAGTCGATTGTGGGACTTACAATACAATGAGCAGTACTTC	CASSRLWDLQYNEQYF
TRBD2	TRBJ2-1	TRBV7-3	few	TGTGCCAGCAGCACCGGGACTAGCGGGATGGGTTACAATGAGCAGTTCTTC	CASSTGTSGMGYNEQFF
-	TRBJ1-6	TRBV10-3	-	TGTGCCATGGGGCAGGGGCCTCAAGATTCACCCCTCCACTTT	CAMGQGPQDSPLHF
-	TRBJ2-2	TRBV5-1	few	TGTGCCAGCAGTATACAGGGTGATACCGGGGAGCTGTTTTTT	CASSIQGDTGELFF
TRBD2	TRBJ2-5	TRBV4-1	few	TGCGCCAGCAGCCAGGCGCGACTAGCGGTAGAGGCCCAGTACTTC	CASSQARLAVEAQYF
TRBD2	TRBJ2-7	TRBV12-3/TRBV12-4	few	TGTGCCAGCCCCGAGGAGGGGCTAGCGGGAGGGCCAGTATACGAGCAGTACTTC	CASPEEGLAGGPVYEQYF
TRBD2	TRBJ2-1	TRBV18	-	TGTGCCAGCTCACCACGGGAAGCGGGGGGCTACGAGCAGTTCTTC	CASSPREAGGYEQFF
-	TRBJ2-3	TRBV3-1	-	TGTGCCAGCAGCCGACCCGGAAATACGCAGTATTTT	CASSRPGNTQYF
-	TRBJ2-1	TRBV4-3	-	TGCGCCAGCAGCCAAGATTATAGACTCCCCTACAATAAGCAGTTCTTC	CASSQDYRLPYNKQFF
TRBD1	TRBJ2-1	TRBV5-1	few	TGCGCCAGCAGCTTGCCCGTTACGGGACAGGATTACAATGAGCAGTTCTTC	CASSLPVTGQDYNEQFF
TRBD2	TRBJ2-3	TRBV20-1	few	TGCAGTGCTGGAACGACTAGCGGCACAGATACGCAGTATTTT	CSAGTTSGTDTQYF
TRBD1	TRBJ1-1	TRBV20-1	-	TGCAGTGCTCCACAGGGACAGGCGAACACTGAAGCTTTCTTT	CSAPQGQANTEAFF
-	TRBJ1-2	TRBV4-2	-	TGTGCCAGCAGCCAAGATCCGCAGGATAACTATGGCTACACCTTC	CASSQDPQDNYGYTF
-	TRBJ2-5	TRBV6-5	-	TGTGCCAGCAGGAACTGGGAAAACAATGAGCAGTACTTC	CASRNWENNEQYF
TRBD2	TRBJ2-3	TRBV9	few	TGTGCCAGCAGCGGAGGGACTAGCGGGAGCATGGATACGCAGTATTTT	CASSGGTSGSMDTQYF
-	TRBJ1-1	TRBV2	once	TGTGCCAGCAGTATACACCCGAACACTGAAGCTTTCTTT	CASSIHPNTEAFF
-	TRBJ2-1	TRBV5-1	-	TGCGCCAGCAGCTTGGAGGGACGTCAAGAGACCCAGTTCTTC	CASSLEGRQETQFF
-	TRBJ1-2	TRBV6-5	few	TGTGCCAGCAGCCCCGGGCGGGGGGGCGGCTACACCTTC	CASSPGRGGGYTF
TRBD2	TRBJ2-1	TRBV20-1	-	TGCAGTGCTAGTGGACTAGCGGGAGGAACCTACAATGAGCAGTTCTTC	CSASGLAGGTYNEQFF
TRBD2	TRBJ2-3	TRBV7-9	few	TGTGCCAGCAGCTTATTGGCGGGGGGAATTTTAGATACGCAGTATTTT	CASSLLAGGILDTQYF
-	TRBJ2-3	TRBV6-5	-	TGTGCCAGCAGGATGGAGGGAAAAGGCACGCAGTATTTT	CASRMEGKGTQYF
-	TRBJ2-5	TRBV20-1	-	TGCAGTGCTAGAGGTTCCAGGGCAGGGGCACTCAATGAGCAGTACTTC	CSARGSRAGALNEQYF
TRBD2	TRBJ2-1	TRBV7-6	few	TGTGCCAGCAGCTTAGATGGGGCGGGAGGGACTTACAATGAGCAGTTCTTC	CASSLDGAGGTYNEQFF
-	TRBJ2-7	TRBV12-3/TRBV12-4	few	TGTGCCAGCTCATCGGGGGTGGGCTACGAGCAGTACTTC	CASSSGVGYEQYF
TRBD2	TRBJ2-7	TRBV20-1	-	TGCAGTGCTGCGGTGGGGGGGTCAATGGGCGAGCAGTACTTC	CSAAVGGSMGEQYF